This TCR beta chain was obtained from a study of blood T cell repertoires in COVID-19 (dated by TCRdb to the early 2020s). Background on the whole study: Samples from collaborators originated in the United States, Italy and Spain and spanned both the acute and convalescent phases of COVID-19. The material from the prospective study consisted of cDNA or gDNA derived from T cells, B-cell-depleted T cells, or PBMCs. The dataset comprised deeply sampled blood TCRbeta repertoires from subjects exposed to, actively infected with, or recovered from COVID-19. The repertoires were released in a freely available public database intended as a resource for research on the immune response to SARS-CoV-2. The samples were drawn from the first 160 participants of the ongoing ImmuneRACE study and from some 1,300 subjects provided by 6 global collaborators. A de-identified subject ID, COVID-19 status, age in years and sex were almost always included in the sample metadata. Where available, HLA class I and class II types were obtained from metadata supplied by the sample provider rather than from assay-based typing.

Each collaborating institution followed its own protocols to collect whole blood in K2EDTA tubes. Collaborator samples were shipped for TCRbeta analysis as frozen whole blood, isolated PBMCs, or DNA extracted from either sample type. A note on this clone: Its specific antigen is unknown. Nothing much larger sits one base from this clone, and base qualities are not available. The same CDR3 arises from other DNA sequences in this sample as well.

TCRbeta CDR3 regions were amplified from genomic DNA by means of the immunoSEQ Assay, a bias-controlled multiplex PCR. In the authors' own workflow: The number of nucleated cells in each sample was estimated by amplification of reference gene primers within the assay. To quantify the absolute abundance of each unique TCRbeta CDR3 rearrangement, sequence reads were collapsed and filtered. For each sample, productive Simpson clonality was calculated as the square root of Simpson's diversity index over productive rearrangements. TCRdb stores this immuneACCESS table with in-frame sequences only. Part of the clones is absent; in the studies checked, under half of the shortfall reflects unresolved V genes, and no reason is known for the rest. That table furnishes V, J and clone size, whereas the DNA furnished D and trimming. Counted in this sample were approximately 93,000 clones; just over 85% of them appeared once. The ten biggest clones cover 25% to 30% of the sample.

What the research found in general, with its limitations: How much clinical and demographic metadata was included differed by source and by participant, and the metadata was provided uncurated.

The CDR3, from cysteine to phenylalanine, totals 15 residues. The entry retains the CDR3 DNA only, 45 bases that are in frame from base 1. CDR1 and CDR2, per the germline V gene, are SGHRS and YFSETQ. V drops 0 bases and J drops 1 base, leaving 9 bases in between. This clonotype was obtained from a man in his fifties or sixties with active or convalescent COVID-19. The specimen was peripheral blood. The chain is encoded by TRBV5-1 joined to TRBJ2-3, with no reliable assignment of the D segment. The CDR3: CASSLDGRGTDTQYF. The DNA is TGCGCCAGCAGCTTGGATGGGCGTGGCACAGATACGCAGTATTTT. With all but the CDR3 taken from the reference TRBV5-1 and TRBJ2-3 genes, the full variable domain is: KAGVTQTPRYLIKTRGQQVTLSCSPISGHRSVSWYQQTPGQGLQFLFEYFSETQRNKGNFPGRFSGRQFSNSRSEMNVSTLELGDSALYLCASSLDGRGTDTQYFGPGTRLTVL.